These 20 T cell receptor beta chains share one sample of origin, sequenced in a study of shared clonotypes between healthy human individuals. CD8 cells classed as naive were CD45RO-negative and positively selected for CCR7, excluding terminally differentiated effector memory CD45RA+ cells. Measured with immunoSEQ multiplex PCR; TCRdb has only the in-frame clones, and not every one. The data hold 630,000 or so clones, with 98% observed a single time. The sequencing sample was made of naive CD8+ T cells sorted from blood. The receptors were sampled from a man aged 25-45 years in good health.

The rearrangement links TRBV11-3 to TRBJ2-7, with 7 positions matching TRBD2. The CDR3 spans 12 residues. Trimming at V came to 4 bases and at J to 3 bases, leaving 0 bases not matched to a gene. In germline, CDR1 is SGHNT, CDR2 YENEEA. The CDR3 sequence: CASSSGGYEQYF. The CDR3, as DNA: TGTGCCAGCAGCTCGGGGGGCTACGAGCAGTACTTC.

The CDR3 reads CASSLDDGSYNEQFF. Written as DNA, the CDR3 is TGTGCCAGCAGCCTAGACGATGGTTCCTACAATGAGCAGTTCTTC. The V and J genes are TRBV7-9 and TRBJ2-1; D remains unclear. With 5 bases removed from V and 1 base from J, the gap between germline ends came to 12 bases. The CDR3 is 15 residues long. Per germline, CDR1 SEHNR and CDR2 FQNEAQ (reference sequence).

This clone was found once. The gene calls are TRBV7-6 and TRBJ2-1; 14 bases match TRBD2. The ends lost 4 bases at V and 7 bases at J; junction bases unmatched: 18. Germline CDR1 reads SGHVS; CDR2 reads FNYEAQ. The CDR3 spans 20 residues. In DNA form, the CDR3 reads TGTGCCAGCAGCTATCCCGGGACTAGCGGGAGAGGGGGGCCCTGGAATGAGCAGTTCTTC. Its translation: CASSYPGTSGRGGPWNEQFF.

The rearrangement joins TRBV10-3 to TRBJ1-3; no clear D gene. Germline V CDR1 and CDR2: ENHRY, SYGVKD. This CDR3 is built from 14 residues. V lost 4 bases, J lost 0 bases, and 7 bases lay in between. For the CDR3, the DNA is TGTGCCATCAGTGGCCAGGCCTCTGGAAACACCATATATTTT. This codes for CAISGQASGNTIYF.

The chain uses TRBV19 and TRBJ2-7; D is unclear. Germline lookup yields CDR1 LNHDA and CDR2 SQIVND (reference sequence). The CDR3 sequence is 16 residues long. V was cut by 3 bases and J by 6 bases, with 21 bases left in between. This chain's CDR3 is CASSIGPRRHPSEQYF. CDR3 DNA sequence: TGTGCCAGTAGTATTGGACCTCGCCGCCACCCAAGCGAGCAGTACTTC.

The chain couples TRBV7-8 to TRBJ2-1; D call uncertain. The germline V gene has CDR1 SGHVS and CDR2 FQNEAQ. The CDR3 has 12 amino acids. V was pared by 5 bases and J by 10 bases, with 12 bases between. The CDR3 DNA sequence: TGTGCCAGCAGCATCATGCGATTCGAGCAGTTCTTC. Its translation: CASSIMRFEQFF.

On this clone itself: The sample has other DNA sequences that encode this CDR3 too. CDR3 DNA sequence: TGTGCCAGCAGCCTGGGCCTTTACACCGGGGAGCTGTTTTTT. Translated, it gives CASSLGLYTGELFF. The genes are TRBV27 and TRBJ2-2; D is uncertain. The CDR3 spans 14 residues. Trimming took off 6 bases at V and 3 bases at J, with 11 bases between the two ends. CDR1 MNHEY and CDR2 SMNVEV come from the germline V gene (reference sequence).

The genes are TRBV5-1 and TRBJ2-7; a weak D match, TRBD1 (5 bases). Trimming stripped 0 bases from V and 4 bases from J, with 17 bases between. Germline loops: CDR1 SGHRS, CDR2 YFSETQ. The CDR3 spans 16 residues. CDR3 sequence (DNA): TGCGCCAGCAGCTTGGAGCAAGGGGTCTCTGGGTACGAGCAGTACTTC. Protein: CASSLEQGVSGYEQYF.

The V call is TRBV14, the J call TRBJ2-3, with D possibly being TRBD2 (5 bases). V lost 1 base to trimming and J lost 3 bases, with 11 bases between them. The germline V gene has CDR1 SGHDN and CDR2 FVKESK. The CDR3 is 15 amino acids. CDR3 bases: TGTGCCAGCAGCCAAGTCGGGTCGGGGACAGATACGCAGTATTTT. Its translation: CASSQVGSGTDTQYF.

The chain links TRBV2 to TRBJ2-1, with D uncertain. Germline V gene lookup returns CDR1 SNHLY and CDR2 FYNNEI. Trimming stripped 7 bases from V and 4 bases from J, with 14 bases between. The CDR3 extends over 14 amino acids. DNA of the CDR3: TGTGCCAGCAAAGGCAGACTGGAATACAATGAGCAGTTCTTC. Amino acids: CASKGRLEYNEQFF.

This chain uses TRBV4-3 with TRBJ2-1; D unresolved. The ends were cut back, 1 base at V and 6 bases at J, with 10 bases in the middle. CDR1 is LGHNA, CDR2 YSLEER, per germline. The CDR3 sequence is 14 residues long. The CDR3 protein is CASSQVDQTNEQFF. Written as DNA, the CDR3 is TGCGCCAGCAGCCAAGTGGATCAAACCAATGAGCAGTTCTTC.

The CDR3 DNA sequence: TGCGCCAGCAGCCAAGGTGGGAGCTACGAGCAGTACTTC. This gives the protein CASSQGGSYEQYF. The chain links TRBV4-1 to TRBJ2-7; D is possibly TRBD2 (5 bases). The CDR3 loop spans 13 amino acids. Germline V gene lookup returns CDR1 MGHRA and CDR2 YSYEKL. Trimming shortened V by 1 base and J by 3 bases, and 7 bases separated the two germline ends.

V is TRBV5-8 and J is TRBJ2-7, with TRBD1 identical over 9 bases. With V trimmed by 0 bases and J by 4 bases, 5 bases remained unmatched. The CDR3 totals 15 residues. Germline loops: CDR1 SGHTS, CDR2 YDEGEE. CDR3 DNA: TGTGCCAGCAGCTTGGGCGGACAGGGGTATTACGAGCAGTACTTC. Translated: CASSLGGQGYYEQYF.

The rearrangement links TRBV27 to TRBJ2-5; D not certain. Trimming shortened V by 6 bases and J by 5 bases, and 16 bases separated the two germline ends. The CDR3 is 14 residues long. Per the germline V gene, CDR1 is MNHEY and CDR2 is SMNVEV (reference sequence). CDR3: CASSLGMRWETQYF. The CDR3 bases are TGTGCCAGCAGCTTAGGGATGCGCTGGGAGACCCAGTACTTC.

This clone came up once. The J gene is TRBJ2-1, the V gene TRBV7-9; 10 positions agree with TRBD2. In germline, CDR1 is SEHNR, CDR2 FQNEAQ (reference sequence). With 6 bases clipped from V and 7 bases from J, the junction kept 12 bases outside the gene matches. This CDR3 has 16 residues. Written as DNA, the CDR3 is TGTGCCAGCAGTTCACCACTAGCGGGAATGGGGAATGAGCAGTTCTTC. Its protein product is CASSSPLAGMGNEQFF.

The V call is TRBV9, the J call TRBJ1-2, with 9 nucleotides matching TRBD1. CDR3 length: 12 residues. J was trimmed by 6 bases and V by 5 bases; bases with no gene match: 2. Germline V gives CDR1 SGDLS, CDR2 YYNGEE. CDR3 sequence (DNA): TGTGCCAGCAGGGACAGGGGCGATGGCTACACCTTC. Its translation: CASRDRGDGYTF.

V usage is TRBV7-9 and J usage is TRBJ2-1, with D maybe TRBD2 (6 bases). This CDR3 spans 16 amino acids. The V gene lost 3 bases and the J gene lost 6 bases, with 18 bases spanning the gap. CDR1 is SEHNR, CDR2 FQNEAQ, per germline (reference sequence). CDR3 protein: CASSFNGLLSPNEQFF. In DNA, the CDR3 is TGTGCCAGCAGCTTTAATGGACTACTCAGCCCCAATGAGCAGTTCTTC.

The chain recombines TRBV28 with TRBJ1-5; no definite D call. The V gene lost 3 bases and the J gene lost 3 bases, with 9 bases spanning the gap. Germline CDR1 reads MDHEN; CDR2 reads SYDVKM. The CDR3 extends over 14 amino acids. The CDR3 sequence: CASSFLGNNQPQHF. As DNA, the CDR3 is TGTGCCAGCAGTTTTTTAGGAAACAATCAGCCCCAGCATTTT.

The CDR3 nucleotides read TGTGCCAGCTTACAGGGGGCGGGATCCAATGAGCAGTTCTTC. Protein product: CASLQGAGSNEQFF. The chain is built from TRBV18 and TRBJ2-1; 9 bases are shared with TRBD1. The CDR3 totals 14 residues. CDR1 and CDR2 from the germline V gene are KGHSH and LQKENI. The V and J ends lost 7 bases and 6 bases, in that order; junction bases with no gene match: 7. Looking up the rest from reference TRBV18 and TRBJ2-1 gives the full variable domain: NAGVMQNPRHLVRRRGQEARLRCSPMKGHSHVYWYRQLPEEGLKFMVYLQKENIIDESGMPKERFSAEFPKEGPSILRIQQVVRGDSAAYFCASLQGAGSNEQFFGPGTRLTVL.

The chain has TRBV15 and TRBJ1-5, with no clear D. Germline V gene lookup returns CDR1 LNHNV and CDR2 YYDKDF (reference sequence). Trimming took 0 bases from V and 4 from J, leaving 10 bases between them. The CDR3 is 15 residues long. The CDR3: CATSRDSEINQPQHF. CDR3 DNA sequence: TGTGCCACCAGCAGAGATTCGGAGATTAATCAGCCCCAGCATTTT.